This TCR beta chain was observed in a study of vaccination and CD4 T cells after COVID-19. This clonotype has only a few counts. Its antigen is not known. Researchers used the Oncomine TCR Beta short-read assay to sequence DNA from cultured CD4+ T cells. TCRdb re-analysed the PCR reads in MiXCR, keeping a single row per CDR3 protein. In the table there are over 13,000 distinct CDR3 sequences, roughly 51% of which are singletons. The sample's treatment: roughly 11-day PBMC culture with coronavirus spike peptide pools or control peptides (ViraFEST assay). Trimming removed 5 bases at V and 6 bases at J, with 17 bases between. Germline CDR1 is SGHNT and CDR2 is YENEEA. The CDR3 runs to 15 residues.

This chain links TRBV11-3 with TRBJ2-1; D call uncertain. Input material: CD4+ T cells from blood, cultured in vitro. The sequence derives from a human donor who had recovered from COVID-19. CDR3 amino acids: CASSLPPYLPNEQFF. The CDR3 DNA is TGTGCCAGCAGCCTTCCCCCTTACCTACCCAATGAGCAGTTCTTC.